This T cell receptor beta chain was captured by sequencing in a study of blood T cell repertoires in COVID-19. Study in general: Sample material is recorded as cDNA or gDNA derived from T cells, B-cell-depleted T cells, or PBMCs.

Authors' analysis steps: The authors estimated nucleated cell counts from reference gene primer amplification. Repertoires were generated with immunoSEQ multiplex PCR, while TCRdb's copy carries only in-frame clones and drops some. That table furnishes V, J and clone size, whereas the DNA furnished D and trimming. Of about 200,000 clones in the sample, approximately 80% were seen once. Deletions cut 0 bases from V and 7 bases from J, with 13 bases between. CDR1 and CDR2 from the germline V gene are SGHKS and YYEKEE (reference sequence). The CDR3 contains 14 residues. The receptor was derived from a human donor with acute or convalescent COVID-19. The donor label of this sample is uncertain. The sample taken for sequencing was peripheral blood. The chain couples TRBV5-5 to TRBJ1-2; D not certain. The CDR3 DNA sequence: TGTGCCAGCAGCTTGGCCGAGGGATCAAGTGGCTACACCTTC. As protein: CASSLAEGSSGYTF.